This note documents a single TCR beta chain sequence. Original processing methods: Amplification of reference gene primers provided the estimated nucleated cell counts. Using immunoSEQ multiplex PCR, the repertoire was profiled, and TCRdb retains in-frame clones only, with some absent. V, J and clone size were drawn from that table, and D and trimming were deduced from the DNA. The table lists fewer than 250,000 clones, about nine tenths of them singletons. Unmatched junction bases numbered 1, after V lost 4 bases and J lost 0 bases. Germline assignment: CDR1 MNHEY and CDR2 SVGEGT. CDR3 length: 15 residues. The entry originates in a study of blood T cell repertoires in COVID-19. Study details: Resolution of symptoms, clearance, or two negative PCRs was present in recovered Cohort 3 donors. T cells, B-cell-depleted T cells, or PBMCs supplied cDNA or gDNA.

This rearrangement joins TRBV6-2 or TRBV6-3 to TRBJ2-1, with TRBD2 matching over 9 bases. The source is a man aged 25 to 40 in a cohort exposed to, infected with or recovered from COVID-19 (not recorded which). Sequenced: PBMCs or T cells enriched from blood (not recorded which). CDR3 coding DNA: TGTGCCAGCAGTTTGCGGGAGGGCTCCTACAATGAGCAGTTCTTC. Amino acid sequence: CASSLREGSYNEQFF.